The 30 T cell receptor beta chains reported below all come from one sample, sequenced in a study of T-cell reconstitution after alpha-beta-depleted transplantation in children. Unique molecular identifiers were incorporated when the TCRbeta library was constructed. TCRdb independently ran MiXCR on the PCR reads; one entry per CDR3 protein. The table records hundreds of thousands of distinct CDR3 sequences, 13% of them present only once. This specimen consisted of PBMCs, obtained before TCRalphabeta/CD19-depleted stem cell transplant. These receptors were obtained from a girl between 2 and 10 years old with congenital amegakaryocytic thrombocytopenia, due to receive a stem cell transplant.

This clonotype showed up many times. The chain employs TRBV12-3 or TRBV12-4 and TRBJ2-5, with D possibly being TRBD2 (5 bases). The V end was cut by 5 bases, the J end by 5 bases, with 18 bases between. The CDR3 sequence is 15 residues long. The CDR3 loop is CASSRPLDGRETQYF. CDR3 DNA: TGTGCCAGCAGTCGCCCACTAGACGGACGGGAGACCCAGTACTTC.

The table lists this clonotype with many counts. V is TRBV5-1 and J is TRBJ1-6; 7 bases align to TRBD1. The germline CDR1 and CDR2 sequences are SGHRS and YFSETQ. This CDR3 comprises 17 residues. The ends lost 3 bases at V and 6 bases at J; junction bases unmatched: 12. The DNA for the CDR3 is TGCGCCAGCAGCTCCACGGACCCGGGACAGAGTAATTCACCCCTCCACTTT. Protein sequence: CASSSTDPGQSNSPLHF.

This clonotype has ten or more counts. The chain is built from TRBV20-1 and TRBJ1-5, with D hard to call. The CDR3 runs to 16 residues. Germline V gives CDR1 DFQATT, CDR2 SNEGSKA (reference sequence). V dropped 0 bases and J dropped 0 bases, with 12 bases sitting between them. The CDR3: CSARDWQFLSNQPQHF. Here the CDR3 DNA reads TGCAGTGCTAGAGATTGGCAGTTCCTTAGCAATCAGCCCCAGCATTTT.

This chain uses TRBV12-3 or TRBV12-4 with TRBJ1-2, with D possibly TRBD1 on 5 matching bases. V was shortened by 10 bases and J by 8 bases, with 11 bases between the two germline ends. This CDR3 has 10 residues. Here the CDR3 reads CANRGNGYTF. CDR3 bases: TGTGCCAACCGGGGGAACGGCTACACCTTC.

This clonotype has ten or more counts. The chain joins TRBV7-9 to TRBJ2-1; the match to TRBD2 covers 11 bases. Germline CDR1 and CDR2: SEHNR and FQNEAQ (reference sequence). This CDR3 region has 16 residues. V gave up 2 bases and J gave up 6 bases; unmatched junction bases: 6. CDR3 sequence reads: CASSLPTSGSANEQFF. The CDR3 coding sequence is TGTGCCAGCAGCTTACCTACTAGCGGGAGCGCCAATGAGCAGTTCTTC.

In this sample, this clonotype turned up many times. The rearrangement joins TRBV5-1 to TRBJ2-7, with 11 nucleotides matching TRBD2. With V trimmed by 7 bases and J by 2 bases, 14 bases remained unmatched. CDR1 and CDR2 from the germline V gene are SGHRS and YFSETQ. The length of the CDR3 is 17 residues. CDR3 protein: CASGKGTSGPVTYEQYF. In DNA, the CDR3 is TGCGCCAGCGGGAAAGGGACTAGCGGTCCAGTCACCTACGAGCAGTACTTC. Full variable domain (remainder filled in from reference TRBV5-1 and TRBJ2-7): KAGVTQTPRYLIKTRGQQVTLSCSPISGHRSVSWYQQTPGQGLQFLFEYFSETQRNKGNFPGRFSGRQFSNSRSEMNVSTLELGDSALYLCASGKGTSGPVTYEQYFGPGTRLTVT.

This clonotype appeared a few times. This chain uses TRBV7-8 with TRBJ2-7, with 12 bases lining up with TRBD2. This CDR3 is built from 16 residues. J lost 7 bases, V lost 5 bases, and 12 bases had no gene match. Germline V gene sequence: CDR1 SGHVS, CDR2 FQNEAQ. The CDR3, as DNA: TGTGCCAGCAGCACCCCAAAGACTAGCGGGGGTTCGGAGCAGTACTTC. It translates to CASSTPKTSGGSEQYF.

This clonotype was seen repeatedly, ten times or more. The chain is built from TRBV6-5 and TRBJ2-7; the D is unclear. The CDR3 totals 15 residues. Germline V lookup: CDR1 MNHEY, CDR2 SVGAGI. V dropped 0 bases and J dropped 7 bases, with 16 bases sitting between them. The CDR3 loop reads CASSYSGQQTGEQYF. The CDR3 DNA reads TGTGCCAGCAGTTACTCCGGCCAGCAAACTGGAGAGCAGTACTTC.

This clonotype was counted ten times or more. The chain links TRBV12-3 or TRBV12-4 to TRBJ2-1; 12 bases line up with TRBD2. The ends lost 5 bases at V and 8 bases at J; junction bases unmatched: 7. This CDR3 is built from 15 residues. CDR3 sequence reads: CASSAGTSGSHEQFF. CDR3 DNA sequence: TGTGCCAGCAGTGCCGGGACTAGCGGGTCCCATGAGCAGTTCTTC.

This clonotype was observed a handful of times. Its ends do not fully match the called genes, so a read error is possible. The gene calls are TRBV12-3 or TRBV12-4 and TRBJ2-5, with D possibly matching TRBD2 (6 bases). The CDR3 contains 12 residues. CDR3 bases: TGTGCCAGCAGTTTCGGCGGGAAGACCCTGTACTTC. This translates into CASSFGGKTLYF.

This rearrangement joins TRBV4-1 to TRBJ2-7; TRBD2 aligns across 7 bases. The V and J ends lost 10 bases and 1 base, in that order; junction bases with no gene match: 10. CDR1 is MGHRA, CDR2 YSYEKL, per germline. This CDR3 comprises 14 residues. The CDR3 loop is CATSDTGGSYEQYF. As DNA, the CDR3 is TGCGCCACATCAGACACGGGGGGATCCTACGAGCAGTACTTC.

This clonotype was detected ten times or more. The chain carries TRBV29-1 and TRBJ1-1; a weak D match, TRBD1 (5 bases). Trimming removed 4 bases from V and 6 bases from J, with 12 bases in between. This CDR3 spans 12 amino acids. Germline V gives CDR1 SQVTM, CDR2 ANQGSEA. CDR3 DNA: TGCAGCGTTGCCAGGGTTTTCGCTGAAGCTTTCTTT. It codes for CSVARVFAEAFF.

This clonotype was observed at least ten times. CDR3 in amino acids: CASSRTSGRSGELFF. CDR3 in DNA: TGTGCCAGCAGTAGGACTAGCGGGAGGTCCGGGGAGCTGTTTTTT. This chain joins TRBV27 and TRBJ2-2, with TRBD2 matching over 14 bases. This CDR3 is 15 amino acids long. Germline-derived CDR1 and CDR2 are MNHEY and SMNVEV (reference sequence). Trimming cost V 5 bases and J 6 bases; bases outside gene matches: 2.

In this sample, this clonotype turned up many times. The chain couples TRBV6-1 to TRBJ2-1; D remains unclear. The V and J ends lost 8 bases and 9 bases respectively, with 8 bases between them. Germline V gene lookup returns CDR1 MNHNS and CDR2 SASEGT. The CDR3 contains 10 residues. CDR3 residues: CASFSSEQFF. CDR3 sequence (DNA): TGTGCCAGCTTTAGCTCTGAGCAGTTCTTC.

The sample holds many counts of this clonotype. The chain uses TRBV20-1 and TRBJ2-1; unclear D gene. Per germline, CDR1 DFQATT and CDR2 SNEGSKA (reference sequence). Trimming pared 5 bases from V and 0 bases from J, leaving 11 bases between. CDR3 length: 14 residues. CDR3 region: CSAPSLSSYNEQFF. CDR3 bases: TGCAGTGCTCCATCCCTTTCCTCCTACAATGAGCAGTTCTTC.

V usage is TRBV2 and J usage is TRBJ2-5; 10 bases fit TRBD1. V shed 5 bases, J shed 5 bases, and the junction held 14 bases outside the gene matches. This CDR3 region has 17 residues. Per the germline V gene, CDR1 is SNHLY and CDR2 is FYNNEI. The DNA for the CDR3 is TGTGCCAGCAGTCCTCCGCGGGGGACAGGGGTAACGGAGACCCAGTACTTC. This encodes CASSPPRGTGVTETQYF. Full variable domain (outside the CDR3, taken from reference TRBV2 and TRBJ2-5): EPEVTQTPSHQVTQMGQEVILRCVPISNHLYFYWYRQILGQKVEFLVSFYNNEISEKSEIFDDQFSVERPDGSNFTLKIRSTKLEDSAMYFCASSPPRGTGVTETQYFGPGTRLLVL.

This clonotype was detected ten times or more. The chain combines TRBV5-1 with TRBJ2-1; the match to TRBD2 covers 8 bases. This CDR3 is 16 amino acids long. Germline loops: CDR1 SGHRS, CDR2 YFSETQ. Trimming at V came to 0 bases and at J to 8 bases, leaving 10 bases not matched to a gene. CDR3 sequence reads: CASSLETSGRGDEQFF. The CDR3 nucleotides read TGCGCCAGCAGCTTGGAAACCAGCGGGAGAGGAGATGAGCAGTTCTTC. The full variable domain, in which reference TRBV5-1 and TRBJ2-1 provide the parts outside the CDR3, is KAGVTQTPRYLIKTRGQQVTLSCSPISGHRSVSWYQQTPGQGLQFLFEYFSETQRNKGNFPGRFSGRQFSNSRSEMNVSTLELGDSALYLCASSLETSGRGDEQFFGPGTRLTVL.

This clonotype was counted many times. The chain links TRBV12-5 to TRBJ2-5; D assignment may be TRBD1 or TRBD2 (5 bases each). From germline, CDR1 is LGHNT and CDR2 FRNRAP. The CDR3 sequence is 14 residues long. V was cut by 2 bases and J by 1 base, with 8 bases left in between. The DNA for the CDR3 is TGTGCTAGTGGTTTGACCGGGGCCCAAGAGACCCAGTACTTC. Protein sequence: CASGLTGAQETQYF.

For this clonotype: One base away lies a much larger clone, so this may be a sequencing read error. CDR3 loop: CAGSYSETGYTEAFF. For the CDR3, the DNA is TGTGCCGGCAGTTACTCTGAGACGGGGTACACTGAAGCTTTCTTT. V is TRBV6-2 or TRBV6-3 and J is TRBJ1-1, with D unclear. CDR1 and CDR2 from the germline V gene are MNHEY and SVGEGT. The CDR3 is 15 residues long.

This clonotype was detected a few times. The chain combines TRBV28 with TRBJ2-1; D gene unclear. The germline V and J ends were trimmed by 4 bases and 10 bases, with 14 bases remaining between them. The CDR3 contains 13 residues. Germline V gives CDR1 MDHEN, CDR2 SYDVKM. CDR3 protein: CASSSPTSEEQFF. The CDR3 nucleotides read TGTGCCAGCAGTTCCCCAACATCTGAAGAGCAGTTCTTC. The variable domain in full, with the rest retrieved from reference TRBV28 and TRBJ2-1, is DVKVTQSSRYLVKRTGEKVFLECVQDMDHENMFWYRQDPGLGLRLIYFSYDVKMKEKGDIPEGYSVSREKKERFSLILESASTNQTSMYLCASSSPTSEEQFFGPGTRLTVL.

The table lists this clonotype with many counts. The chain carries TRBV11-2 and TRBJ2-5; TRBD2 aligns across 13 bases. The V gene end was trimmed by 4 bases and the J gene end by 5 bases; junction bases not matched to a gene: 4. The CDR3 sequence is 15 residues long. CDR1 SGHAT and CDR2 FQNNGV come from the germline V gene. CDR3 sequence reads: CASSSWTSGSETQYF. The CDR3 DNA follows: TGTGCCAGCAGCTCCTGGACTAGCGGGAGCGAGACCCAGTACTTC.

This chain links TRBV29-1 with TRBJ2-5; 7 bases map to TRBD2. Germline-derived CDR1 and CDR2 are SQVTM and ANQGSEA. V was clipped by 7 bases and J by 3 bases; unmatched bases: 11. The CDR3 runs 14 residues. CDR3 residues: CSGGLRAGKETQYF. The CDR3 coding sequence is TGCAGCGGCGGACTGCGAGCGGGGAAAGAGACCCAGTACTTC.

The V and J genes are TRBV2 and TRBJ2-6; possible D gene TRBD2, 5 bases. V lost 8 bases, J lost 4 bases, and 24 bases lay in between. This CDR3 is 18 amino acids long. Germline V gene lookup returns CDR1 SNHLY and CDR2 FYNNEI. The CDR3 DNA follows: TGTGCCAGCGTCGGAGGTTTCTCGTTTTCGTTGGGGGCCAACGTCCTGACTTTC. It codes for CASVGGFSFSLGANVLTF. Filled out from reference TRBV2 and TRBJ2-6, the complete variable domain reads EPEVTQTPSHQVTQMGQEVILRCVPISNHLYFYWYRQILGQKVEFLVSFYNNEISEKSEIFDDQFSVERPDGSNFTLKIRSTKLEDSAMYFCASVGGFSFSLGANVLTFGAGSRLTVL.

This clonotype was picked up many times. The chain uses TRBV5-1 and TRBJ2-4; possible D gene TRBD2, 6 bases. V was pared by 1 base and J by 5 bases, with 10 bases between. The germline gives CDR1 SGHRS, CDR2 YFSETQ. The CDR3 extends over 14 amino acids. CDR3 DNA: TGCGCCAGCAGCTTGCTTGAGCGGGAAAACATTCAGTACTTC. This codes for CASSLLERENIQYF.

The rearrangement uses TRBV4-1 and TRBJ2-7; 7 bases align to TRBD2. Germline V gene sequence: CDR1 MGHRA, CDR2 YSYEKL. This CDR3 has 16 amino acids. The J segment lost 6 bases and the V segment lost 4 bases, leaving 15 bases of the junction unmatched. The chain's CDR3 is CASSRTPLAGAPEQYF. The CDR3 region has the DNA TGCGCCAGCAGCCGGACCCCATTGGCGGGAGCTCCCGAGCAGTACTTC.

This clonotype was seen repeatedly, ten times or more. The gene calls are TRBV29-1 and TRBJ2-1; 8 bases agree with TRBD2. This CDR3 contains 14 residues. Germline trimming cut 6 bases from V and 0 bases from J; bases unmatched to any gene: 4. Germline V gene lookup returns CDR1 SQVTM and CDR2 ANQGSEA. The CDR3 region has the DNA TGCAGCGTCTCAACTAGCGGCTCCTACAATGAGCAGTTCTTC. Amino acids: CSVSTSGSYNEQFF.

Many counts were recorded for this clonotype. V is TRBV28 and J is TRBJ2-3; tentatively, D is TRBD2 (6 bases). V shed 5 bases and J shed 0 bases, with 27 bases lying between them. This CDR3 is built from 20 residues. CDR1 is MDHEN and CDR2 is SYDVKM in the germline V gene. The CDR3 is CASSHRFGLGGQTSTDTQYF. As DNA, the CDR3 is TGTGCCAGCAGTCACCGGTTCGGCTTGGGAGGACAAACTAGCACAGATACGCAGTATTTT.

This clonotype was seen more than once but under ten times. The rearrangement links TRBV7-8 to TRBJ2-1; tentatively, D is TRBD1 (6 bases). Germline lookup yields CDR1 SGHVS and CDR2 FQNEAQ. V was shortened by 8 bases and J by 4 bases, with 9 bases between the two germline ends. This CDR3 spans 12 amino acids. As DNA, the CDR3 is TGTGCCAGCGGGGGCGTTTACAATGAGCAGTTCTTC. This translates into CASGGVYNEQFF.

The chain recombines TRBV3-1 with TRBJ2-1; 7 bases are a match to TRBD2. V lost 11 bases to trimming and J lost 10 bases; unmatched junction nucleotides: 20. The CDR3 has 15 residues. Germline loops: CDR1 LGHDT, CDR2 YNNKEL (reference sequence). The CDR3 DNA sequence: TGTGCCTCCACCCAAGTGCTAGCGGCCCCGGGGGAGCAGTTCTTC. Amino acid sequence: CASTQVLAAPGEQFF.

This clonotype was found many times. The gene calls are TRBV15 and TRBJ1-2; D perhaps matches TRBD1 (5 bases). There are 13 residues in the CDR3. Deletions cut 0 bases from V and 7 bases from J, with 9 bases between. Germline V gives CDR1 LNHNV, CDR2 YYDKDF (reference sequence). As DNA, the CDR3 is TGTGCCACCAGCAGAGATAAAAGGGGTGGCTACACCTTC. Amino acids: CATSRDKRGGYTF.